Listed here are 5 T cell receptor beta chains from one sample, sequenced in a study of cytomegalovirus exposure and HLA in healthy donors. PCR used 60 Vbeta primers and 13 Jbeta primers. Measured with immunoSEQ multiplex PCR; TCRdb has only the in-frame clones, and not every one. Among 150,000 to 200,000 clones, over 70% were seen once, and the ten largest hold 3.5% to 4%. Input material: PBMCs. These receptors originate from a man in his fifties or sixties in good health and CMV-seronegative.

This clone was recorded only once. CDR3 amino acids: CASSVVVSPEAFF. The CDR3 DNA reads as TGTGCCAGCAGCGTAGTAGTGAGCCCTGAAGCTTTCTTT. The gene calls are TRBV9 and TRBJ1-1; D ambiguous. Per germline, CDR1 SGDLS and CDR2 YYNGEE. Trimming stripped 0 bases from V and 6 bases from J, with 9 bases between. The CDR3 consists of 13 residues.

The chain combines TRBV6-1 with TRBJ2-2; D is undetermined. V lost 6 bases to trimming and J lost 0 bases, with 8 bases between them. The CDR3 loop spans 14 amino acids. CDR1 and CDR2 from the germline V gene are MNHNS and SASEGT. The DNA of the CDR3 is TGTGCCAGCAGGATCAGGTCGAACACCGGGGAGCTGTTTTTT. It specifies CASRIRSNTGELFF.

The rearrangement links TRBV7-2 to TRBJ2-5, with TRBD2 matching 9 bases. Per germline, CDR1 SGHTA and CDR2 FQGNSA. This CDR3 is 15 amino acids long. Trimming at V came to 5 bases and at J to 4 bases, leaving 8 bases not matched to a gene. The CDR3 region is CASSHSGGTRETQYF. For the CDR3, the DNA is TGTGCCAGCAGCCATAGCGGGGGTACCCGAGAGACCCAGTACTTC.

This clone occurred once. This sequence joins TRBV7-2 and TRBJ2-3; D is unresolved. The V end was cut by 2 bases, the J end by 2 bases, with 8 bases between. Germline V CDR1 and CDR2: SGHTA, FQGNSA. The CDR3 sequence is 14 residues long. CDR3 DNA sequence: TGTGCCAGCAGCTTACTCTATTACACAGATACGCAGTATTTT. Its translation: CASSLLYYTDTQYF.

This chain joins TRBV5-1 and TRBJ2-3, with D perhaps matching TRBD2 (6 bases). This CDR3 has 14 residues. CDR1 is SGHRS, CDR2 YFSETQ, per germline. The ends were cut back, 4 bases at V and 4 bases at J, with 13 bases in the middle. CDR3 protein: CASSPERRADTQYF. The CDR3 DNA is TGCGCCAGCAGCCCGGAGAGGAGGGCAGATACGCAGTATTTT.